Given below is one T cell receptor (beta chain) in context. This entry belongs to a study of OX40 agonist ivuxolimab in advanced cancers. From germline, CDR1 is MNHEY and CDR2 SMNVEV (reference sequence). V was clipped by 3 bases and J by 2 bases, with 6 bases between them. The CDR3 is 13 residues long. Data came from immunoSEQ multiplex PCR; TCRdb stores just in-frame clones and leaves some out. This table holds tens of thousands of clones, around nine tenths found once. J is TRBJ2-3 and V is TRBV27; D is undetermined. The specimen was CD4+ or CD8+ T cells sorted from blood, collected in a trial of the OX40 agonist ivuxolimab. This clonotype was sampled from an adult with an advanced solid tumor such as melanoma, head and neck, liver or kidney cancer. The DNA for the CDR3 is TGTGCCAGCAGTTTGCGCACCACAGATACGCAGTATTTT. Translating gives CASSLRTTDTQYF.